This T cell receptor beta chain was found in a study of blood T cell repertoires in COVID-19. V shed 0 bases and J shed 2 bases, with 7 bases lying between them. Germline loops: CDR1 MGHRA, CDR2 YSYEKL. The CDR3 totals 14 residues. The table came from immunoSEQ multiplex PCR; TCRdb's copy has only in-frame clones and leaves some out. The repertoire holds hundreds of thousands of clones, with roughly 80% as singletons. This clone occurred a few times. Other nucleotide sequences from this sample produce the same CDR3. Sequencing was performed on peripheral blood. The V and J genes are TRBV4-1 and TRBJ1-2; the D gene is possibly TRBD1 (6 bases). This TCR came from a woman aged 80 or older with active or convalescent COVID-19. In nucleotides, the CDR3 is TGCGCCAGCAGCCAAGAAAGGGGGAACTATGGCTACACCTTC. This encodes CASSQERGNYGYTF.